This T cell receptor beta chain is from a study of blood T cell repertoires in COVID-19 (dated by TCRdb to about 2020). Turning to the overall study: Samples from collaborators originated in the United States, Italy and Spain and spanned both the acute and convalescent phases of COVID-19. The prospective study material was composed of cDNA or gDNA derived from T cells, B-cell-depleted T cells, or PBMCs. Deeply sampled blood TCRbeta repertoires from subjects exposed to, actively infected with, or recovered from COVID-19 were included in the dataset. The repertoires were released in a freely available public database meant as a resource for research on the immune response to SARS-CoV-2. The samples were drawn from the first 160 participants of the ongoing ImmuneRACE study and from over a thousand subjects provided by 6 global collaborators. The sample metadata nearly always contained a de-identified subject ID, COVID-19 status, age in years and sex. Where available, HLA class I and class II types were obtained from metadata supplied by the sample provider rather than from assay-based typing. Results the study describes overall, beyond this receptor: The amount of clinical and demographic metadata varied by source and participant and was provided uncurated.

Turning to this clone: This receptor's antigen is unknown. Nothing much larger sits one base from this clone, and base qualities are not available.

TCRbeta CDR3 regions were amplified from genomic DNA by means of the immunoSEQ Assay, a bias-controlled multiplex PCR. The original methods were these. Within the assay, amplification of reference gene primers was used to estimate how many nucleated cells each sample contained. To quantify the absolute abundance of each unique TCRbeta CDR3 rearrangement, sequence reads were collapsed and filtered. For each sample, productive Simpson clonality was calculated as the square root of Simpson's diversity index over productive rearrangements. Entries here come from immuneACCESS through TCRdb and include only in-frame sequences with V and J called. Some clones fail to appear in such tables; in the studies checked, an unresolved V gene covers under half of the shortfall, and the cause of the remainder is unknown. V and J calls and clone size are given by that table; D and trimming were obtained from the DNA. A total of about 59,000 clones appear in this sample, roughly 70% of them only once. The ten top clones hold roughly 14% of the sample.

Whole blood was collected in K2EDTA tubes by collaborating institutions according to the institutions' own protocols. For TCRbeta analysis, collaborators shipped samples in one of three forms: frozen whole blood, isolated PBMCs, or DNA extracted from either of those sample types. The CDR1 and CDR2 encoded by the germline V gene are LGHNA and YNFKEQ. Inclusive of the bounding cysteine and phenylalanine, the CDR3 is 16 residues long. Only the CDR3 portion is preserved as DNA: 48 bases, with reading frame beginning at the first base. Trimming takes 1 base off V and 6 bases off J; junction bases not matched to a gene: 3.

The chain joins TRBV4-2 to TRBJ2-2; the central 12 bases match TRBD1. Input material: peripheral blood. This TCR was sampled from a woman aged 65 to 85 with acute or convalescent COVID-19. The CDR3 in this case is CASSQGGTGGPGELFF. The DNA sequence is as follows: TGTGCCAGCAGCCAAGGTGGGACAGGGGGCCCCGGGGAGCTGTTTTTT.